This T cell receptor (beta chain) emerged from a study of T cell responses to AZD1222 COVID-19 vaccine. Points from the study as a whole: Repertoires in all cases were sampled only once the peak T cell response had passed. It should be noted that donors were predominantly white British and more often female, and clonal diversity was possibly underestimated. Compared with day 0, the breadth and depth of the Spike-specific TCR repertoire rose significantly after two doses of AZD1222.

Comment on this clone: Its antigen is not known.

Only in-frame clones appear in the TCRdb table, and some are missing; sequencing was by immunoSEQ multiplex PCR. This table holds about 130,000 clones, roughly 90% found once. The CDR3 sequence is 13 residues long. The germline gives CDR1 SQVTM, CDR2 ANQGSEA. Trimming shortened V by 7 bases and J by 7 bases, and 16 bases separated the two germline ends. This specimen was peripheral blood, taken on day 0 of AZD1222 vaccination. The J gene is TRBJ2-2, the V gene TRBV29-1, with D hard to call. The receptor comes from an adult in good health. The CDR3 is CSGLVGVRGELFF. As DNA, the CDR3 is TGCAGCGGGTTAGTCGGAGTTCGCGGGGAGCTGTTTTTT.